This T cell receptor (beta chain) was sequenced in a study of cytomegalovirus exposure and HLA in healthy donors. Germline assignment: CDR1 LNHNV and CDR2 YYDKDF (reference sequence). The CDR3 is made up of 15 amino acids. Between the trimmed V and J ends, which lost 0 bases and 1 base, there was a span of 9 bases. Points on this clone: Antigen: not known.

The study, taken as a whole, reports: The authors reported that TCR beta sequences could predict HLA-A and HLA-B alleles. These predictions were accurate for most subjects in the first cohort. A few CMV-associated chains were confirmed in vitro to be specific for CMV antigens. A later examination showed that TCR association rates differed by HLA locus, with DRB1 most and HLA-C fewest. Later analysis associated a missense DCLRE1C variant with TCR beta V- and J-gene trimming.

Vbeta (60) and Jbeta (13) primers were used in the PCR. Profiled with immunoSEQ multiplex PCR; TCRdb holds only in-frame clones, not every one. The table lists roughly 100,000 clones, around 82% of them singletons. The chain uses TRBV15 and TRBJ1-2, with a possible D match to TRBD1 (5 bases). The source of this sequence is a woman aged 18-29 years in good health and CMV-seropositive. Source material: PBMCs. CDR3 sequence: CATSRDLDSNYGYTF. CDR3 DNA sequence: TGTGCCACCAGCAGAGATCTCGACAGTAACTATGGCTACACCTTC. The entire variable domain, with the rest obtained from reference TRBV15 and TRBJ1-2, is as follows: DAMVIQNPRYQVTQFGKPVTLSCSQTLNHNVMYWYQQKSSQAPKLLFHYYDKDFNNEADTPDNFQSRRPNTSFCFLDIRSPGLGDTAMYLCATSRDLDSNYGYTFGSGTRLTVV.